This T cell receptor (beta chain) was captured by sequencing in a study of cytomegalovirus exposure and HLA in healthy donors. Study at large: As released early, the data held some 80 million unique TCRs from HLA-typed donors. Study outcomes and limitations: Highest at DRB1 and lowest at HLA-C, TCR association rates differed among HLA loci in a later analysis. Later on, a genetic analysis was performed. It linked a missense variant in DCLRE1C with V- and J-gene trimming of TCR beta.

A note on this clone: What it binds is not known.

Both 60 Vbeta primers and 13 Jbeta primers went into the PCR. TCRdb keeps only in-frame clones here, not all; method: immunoSEQ multiplex PCR. The table shows approximately 150,000 clones, with around 10% occurring only once. This receptor was identified in a male donor in good health and CMV-seronegative. Sequencing was carried out using PBMCs.

The DNA for the CDR3 is TGTGCCAGCAGTTACACGGTCGGACAGAACTATGGCTACACCTTC. Translation gives CASSYTVGQNYGYTF. The chain recombines TRBV6-5 with TRBJ1-2; TRBD1 might be the D (6 bases). There are 15 residues in the CDR3. The V gene lost 2 bases and the J gene lost 2 bases, with 12 bases spanning the gap. CDR1 is MNHEY, CDR2 SVGAGI, per germline.